This T cell receptor (beta chain) was identified during a study of T cell responses to AZD1222 COVID-19 vaccine. Study-wide findings and caveats: Donors were chiefly white British, with a greater number of females, and clonal diversity was perhaps underestimated. Vaccine-related CD4 TCRs covered spike, predominating at 160-218 and 743-854.

Method: immunoSEQ multiplex PCR; TCRdb's copy keeps in-frame clones and lacks some. This sample has 200,000 or so clones, with 80% to 95% found just once. The CDR3 has 13 residues. From germline, CDR1 is LNHDA and CDR2 SQIVND (reference sequence). Trimming left V 7 bases short and J 6 bases short, with 13 bases between. Regarding this clone: Its cognate antigen is unknown.

This sequence was found in an adult in good health. The sequences come from peripheral blood, collected on day 0 of AZD1222 vaccination. The chain carries TRBV19 and TRBJ2-1; perhaps TRBD2 as D (5 bases). CDR3 sequence reads: CASTTGGRNEQFF. CDR3 coding DNA: TGTGCCAGTACTACCGGAGGCCGCAATGAGCAGTTCTTC.